The 26 T cell receptor beta chains in this list originate from one sample, sequenced in a study of identical twins. TCRdb reprocessed the 5' RACE reads via MiXCR and lists one record per CDR3 protein. The sample lists 1.5 million to 2 million distinct CDR3 sequences; 25% to 35% were seen once. Material: cord blood. These receptors originate from a newborn girl in good health.

This clonotype came up a few times. The chain combines TRBV28 with TRBJ2-3; 11 bases are a match to TRBD2. This CDR3 spans 16 amino acids. V shed 6 bases, J shed 1 base, and the junction held 6 bases outside the gene matches. Germline CDR1 MDHEN, CDR2 SYDVKM. The CDR3 protein is CASRSSGGFGTDTQYF. For the CDR3, the DNA is TGTGCCAGCAGGTCTAGCGGGGGGTTCGGCACAGATACGCAGTATTTT. Full variable domain (remainder filled in from reference TRBV28 and TRBJ2-3): DVKVTQSSRYLVKRTGEKVFLECVQDMDHENMFWYRQDPGLGLRLIYFSYDVKMKEKGDIPEGYSVSREKKERFSLILESASTNQTSMYLCASRSSGGFGTDTQYFGPGTRLTVL.

Details on this clonotype: This may come from a read error, since a much larger clone is one base off. The rearrangement links TRBV3-1 to TRBJ1-1, with unresolved D. CDR3 length equals 11 residues. CDR1 and CDR2 from the germline V gene are LGHDT and YNNKEL (reference sequence). Between the trimmed V and J ends, which lost 1 base and 8 bases, there was a span of 5 bases. The CDR3 DNA sequence: TGTGCCAGCAGCCAAGCCAGGGAAGCTTTCTTT. Protein sequence: CASSQAREAFF.

In regard to this clonotype: Germline and junction disagree at one end, which may indicate a read error. The chain couples TRBV7-9 to TRBJ2-1; TRBD2 matches at 9 bases. This CDR3 has 13 residues. CDR1 and CDR2 from the germline V gene are SEHNR and FQNEAQ (reference sequence). CDR3 sequence: CAGSEGLANEQFF. CDR3 DNA sequence: TGTGCCGGCAGCGAGGGACTAGCCAATGAGCAGTTCTTC.

This clonotype was recorded at least ten times. The chain links TRBV5-1 to TRBJ2-5, with TRBD2 as a possible D gene (6 bases). The CDR3 extends over 14 amino acids. Germline V lookup: CDR1 SGHRS, CDR2 YFSETQ. V was clipped by 5 bases and J by 3 bases, with 14 bases between them. Here the CDR3 reads CASSIGGKEETQYF. CDR3 nucleotides: TGCGCCAGCAGTATAGGCGGGAAAGAAGAGACCCAGTACTTC.

This clonotype was detected a few times. V and J are TRBV24-1 and TRBJ1-5; the match to TRBD1 covers 8 bases. CDR3 length: 15 amino acids. Unmatched junction bases numbered 7, after V lost 10 bases and J lost 0 bases. Germline V gene lookup returns CDR1 KGHDR and CDR2 SFDVKD. CDR3 sequence (DNA): TGTGCCACTGGGACAGGCTTTTATAGCAATCAGCCCCAGCATTTT. Protein sequence: CATGTGFYSNQPQHF.

This clonotype has more than one count but fewer than ten. The V gene is TRBV29-1, the J gene TRBJ1-1; D is unresolved. V lost 4 bases and J lost 6, with 9 bases in between. CDR1 is SQVTM, CDR2 ANQGSEA, per germline. The CDR3 runs to 11 residues. The CDR3: CSVGEGAEAFF. The DNA of the CDR3 is TGCAGCGTTGGCGAGGGAGCTGAAGCTTTCTTT.

As concerns this clonotype: Possible read error: a much larger clone is one base away. This rearrangement joins TRBV29-1 to TRBJ2-5; 7 nucleotides align to TRBD1. The J call may be wrong; the DNA end is better matched by TRBJ2-7. Germline lookup yields CDR1 SQVTM and CDR2 ANQGSEA. The CDR3 sequence is 13 residues long. The CDR3: CSVAGTVTTEQYF. In DNA form, the CDR3 reads TGCAGCGTCGCCGGGACAGTTACAACCGAGCAGTACTTC.

Only a few counts were recorded for this clonotype. CDR3 sequence (DNA): TGCGCCAGCAGAGATGGGGGAGAGACCCAGTACTTC. It is translated as CASRDGGETQYF. The V call is TRBV5-1, the J call TRBJ2-5, with D perhaps TRBD1 or TRBD2 (5 bases each). CDR3 length equals 12 residues. CDR1 is SGHRS and CDR2 is YFSETQ in the germline V gene. Trimming cost V 5 bases and J 4 bases, with 9 bases left between them.

The chain combines TRBV7-9 with TRBJ2-1; 10 bases align to TRBD1. This CDR3 region has 17 residues. Trimming removed 5 bases from V and 2 bases from J; junction bases left unmatched: 9. Germline V gives CDR1 SEHNR, CDR2 FQNEAQ (reference sequence). The CDR3 here is CASSPLGDRGAYNEQFF. DNA of the CDR3: TGTGCCAGCAGCCCATTAGGGGACAGGGGTGCCTACAATGAGCAGTTCTTC.

This chain links TRBV20-1 with TRBJ2-5; maybe TRBD1 (5 bases). Judging by the DNA end, TRBJ2-7 fits better; the J call may be wrong. The CDR3 is made up of 16 amino acids. Germline assignment: CDR1 DFQATT and CDR2 SNEGSKA (reference sequence). The CDR3 coding sequence is TGCAGTGCTAGAGATCACCCGACAGAGCAAGCGTACGAGCAGTACTTC. Its translation: CSARDHPTEQAYEQYF.

V gene TRBV4-2 combines with J gene TRBJ2-5, with D perhaps matching TRBD2 (6 bases). Germline V gene sequence: CDR1 LGHNA, CDR2 YNFKEQ. The CDR3 extends over 13 amino acids. Trimming took off 1 base at V and 5 bases at J, with 8 bases between the two ends. This CDR3 is CASSQGDSETQYF. The CDR3 DNA follows: TGTGCCAGCAGCCAAGGGGACTCCGAGACCCAGTACTTC.

The genes are TRBV28 and TRBJ1-3; perhaps TRBD1 as D (5 bases). V lost 5 bases and J lost 0, with 14 bases in between. Per the germline V gene, CDR1 is MDHEN and CDR2 is SYDVKM. The CDR3 contains 16 residues. Written as DNA, the CDR3 is TGTGCCAGCAGTCCCCCGGGGGGGAGCTCTGGAAACACCATATATTTT. Its protein is CASSPPGGSSGNTIYF.

This clonotype was seen a handful of times. The chain joins TRBV5-4 to TRBJ2-7, with 8 bases matching TRBD1. V lost 4 bases to trimming and J lost 7 bases; unmatched junction nucleotides: 10. In germline, CDR1 is SGHNT, CDR2 YYREEE (reference sequence). This CDR3 is 14 amino acids long. DNA of the CDR3: TGTGCCAGCAGCCAACGGACAGGGTTAAATGAGCAGTACTTC. Translation gives CASSQRTGLNEQYF. Using reference TRBV5-4 and TRBJ2-7 for the parts outside the CDR3, the full variable domain is ETGVTQSPTHLIKTRGQQVTLRCSSQSGHNTVSWYQQALGQGPQFIFQYYREEENGRGNFPPRFSGLQFPNYSSELNVNALELDDSALYLCASSQRTGLNEQYFGPGTRLTVT.

This rearrangement joins TRBV10-2 to TRBJ1-1; D gene unclear. Trimming took off 1 base at V and 4 bases at J, with 7 bases between the two ends. This CDR3 has 13 residues. Germline loops: CDR1 WSHSY, CDR2 SAAADI. The CDR3 loop reads CASSEWQVTEAFF. The CDR3 nucleotides read TGCGCCAGCAGTGAGTGGCAGGTCACTGAAGCTTTCTTT.

V is TRBV7-2 and J is TRBJ1-5; no reliable D call. Germline V gives CDR1 SGHTA, CDR2 FQGNSA. The CDR3 loop spans 14 amino acids. The ends were cut back, 4 bases at V and 3 bases at J, with 10 bases in the middle. Here the CDR3 reads CASSSVVNNQPQHF. CDR3 nucleotides: TGTGCCAGCAGCTCGGTCGTGAACAATCAGCCCCAGCATTTT.

In this sample, this clonotype turned up many times. This chain links TRBV28 with TRBJ2-7, with a tentative D call TRBD1 (5 bases). The CDR3 has 14 residues. Deletions cut 5 bases from V and 0 bases from J, with 11 bases between. Looked up from germline, CDR1 is MDHEN and CDR2 is SYDVKM. CDR3: CASSPRASSYEQYF. CDR3 in DNA: TGTGCCAGCAGTCCCAGGGCTAGCTCCTACGAGCAGTACTTC.

This clonotype was found a few times. V usage is TRBV12-3 or TRBV12-4 and J usage is TRBJ2-6; D gene unclear. This CDR3 has 14 amino acids. V lost 8 bases, J lost 2 bases, and 10 bases lay in between. CDR3 nucleotides: TGTGCCAGCCCCAATACAGCTGGGGCCAACGTCCTGACTTTC. Translation gives CASPNTAGANVLTF.

The chain recombines TRBV11-2 with TRBJ2-1; 14 nucleotides match TRBD2. Germline CDR1 and CDR2: SGHAT and FQNNGV. J was trimmed by 8 bases and V by 6 bases; bases with no gene match: 3. This CDR3 is built from 14 residues. CDR3 coding DNA: TGTGCCAGCAGATTGGGACTAGCGGGAGATGAGCAGTTCTTC. Protein product: CASRLGLAGDEQFF. Together with reference TRBV11-2 and TRBJ2-1, the CDR3 gives the full variable domain: EAGVAQSPRYKIIEKRQSVAFWCNPISGHATLYWYQQILGQGPKLLIQFQNNGVVDDSQLPKDRFSAERLKGVDSTLKIQPAKLEDSAVYLCASRLGLAGDEQFFGPGTRLTVL.

The rearrangement joins TRBV24-1 to TRBJ2-4, with TRBD1 matching over 8 bases. This CDR3 has 16 amino acids. The J segment lost 13 bases and the V segment lost 4 bases, leaving 17 bases of the junction unmatched. Germline CDR1 is KGHDR and CDR2 is SFDVKD. The CDR3 spells CATSDPDRAAYNEQYF. The CDR3, as DNA: TGTGCCACCAGTGACCCGGACAGGGCAGCCTACAATGAGCAGTACTTC.

A few counts support this clonotype. The chain uses TRBV5-4 and TRBJ1-2, with 9 bases aligning to TRBD1. CDR1 SGHNT and CDR2 YYREEE come from the germline V gene (reference sequence). Unmatched junction bases numbered 5, after V lost 4 bases and J lost 1 base. The CDR3 length is 15 residues. CDR3 residues: CASSAPGQGNYGYTF. The CDR3, as DNA: TGTGCCAGCAGCGCGCCGGGACAGGGTAACTATGGCTACACCTTC. Using reference TRBV5-4 and TRBJ1-2 for the parts outside the CDR3, the full variable domain is ETGVTQSPTHLIKTRGQQVTLRCSSQSGHNTVSWYQQALGQGPQFIFQYYREEENGRGNFPPRFSGLQFPNYSSELNVNALELDDSALYLCASSAPGQGNYGYTFGSGTRLTVV.

V and J are TRBV7-2 and TRBJ2-3, with 7 bases matching TRBD2. CDR1 is SGHTA, CDR2 FQGNSA, per germline. The CDR3 has 16 amino acids. The J segment lost 0 bases and the V segment lost 6 bases, leaving 9 bases of the junction unmatched. The CDR3 DNA reads TGTGCCAGCAGTCCCCAGCGGGAACTAAGCACAGATACGCAGTATTTT. This gives the protein CASSPQRELSTDTQYF.

CDR3 residues: CASSLCPGLAKNIQYF. CDR3 nucleotide sequence: TGCGCCAGCAGCTTGTGTCCGGGCCTAGCCAAAAACATTCAGTACTTC. V usage is TRBV5-1 and J usage is TRBJ2-4; D is unresolved. Germline CDR1 and CDR2: SGHRS and YFSETQ. CDR3 length: 16 residues. Trimming removed 1 base at V and 0 bases at J, with 11 bases between.

The chain uses TRBV7-9 and TRBJ2-7; 11 positions agree with TRBD2. The CDR3 is made up of 15 amino acids. The J segment lost 4 bases and the V segment lost 3 bases, leaving 5 bases of the junction unmatched. CDR1 and CDR2 (germline): SEHNR, FQNEAQ (reference sequence). This chain's CDR3 is CASSFQLAGEYEQYF. CDR3 nucleotide sequence: TGTGCCAGCAGCTTCCAACTAGCGGGAGAATACGAGCAGTACTTC.

The J gene is TRBJ2-7, the V gene TRBV5-6; 8 bases agree with TRBD1. Trimming removed 5 bases from V and 2 bases from J; junction bases left unmatched: 9. Looked up from germline, CDR1 is SGHDT and CDR2 is YYEEEE. CDR3 size: 15 residues. The CDR3, as DNA: TGTGCCAGCAGATATCGACAGGGGCCTACCTACGAGCAGTACTTC. Protein sequence: CASRYRQGPTYEQYF. Using reference TRBV5-6 and TRBJ2-7 for the parts outside the CDR3, the full variable domain is DAGVTQSPTHLIKTRGQQVTLRCSPKSGHDTVSWYQQALGQGPQFIFQYYEEEERQRGNFPDRFSGHQFPNYSSELNVNALLLGDSALYLCASRYRQGPTYEQYFGPGTRLTVT.

The chain has TRBV28 and TRBJ2-7, with D possibly called TRBD1 or TRBD2 (5 bases each). Trimming removed 4 bases from V and 4 bases from J, with 11 bases in between. The germline V gene encodes CDR1 MDHEN and CDR2 SYDVKM. The CDR3 spans 13 residues. The CDR3 region has the DNA TGTGCCAGCAGTTGGGGGATGGGGTACGAGCAGTACTTC. Translated, it gives CASSWGMGYEQYF.

The chain joins TRBV7-2 to TRBJ2-2, with no clear D. CDR3 length: 13 amino acids. Germline CDR1 and CDR2: SGHTA and FQGNSA. V was pared by 5 bases and J by 5 bases, with 9 bases between. Written as DNA, the CDR3 is TGTGCCAGCAGCCTTTTCCAGACCGGGGAGCTGTTTTTT. Its protein is CASSLFQTGELFF.